Sequencing of this TCR beta chain was carried out in a study of cytomegalovirus exposure and HLA in healthy donors. The primer mix had 60 Vbeta and 13 Jbeta primers. The assay was immunoSEQ multiplex PCR, and TCRdb's table has in-frame clones only and misses some. The sample has 200,000 to 300,000 clones, around 80% seen once. The V end lost 0 bases, the J end lost 3 bases, and 12 bases lay between the germline ends. CDR3 length: 15 amino acids. Per germline, CDR1 SEHNR and CDR2 FQNEAQ (reference sequence). The source material was PBMCs. The clonotype was recovered from a boy aged 10-17 years in good health and CMV-seronegative. This chain links TRBV7-9 with TRBJ2-7; tentative D call: TRBD1 (6 bases). The chain's CDR3 is CASSLAQGIIYEQYF. CDR3 in DNA: TGTGCCAGCAGCTTAGCCCAGGGGATTATCTACGAGCAGTACTTC.